This T cell receptor (beta chain) was captured in a study of blood T cell repertoires in COVID-19. Turning to the study itself: There were acute and convalescent COVID-19 samples, and they came from the United States, Italy and Spain.

This clone was picked up one time. Per the original data handling: Reference gene primers were amplified, and this amplification served to estimate nucleated cell counts. Only in-frame clones appear in the TCRdb table, and some are missing; sequencing was by immunoSEQ multiplex PCR. From that table come the V and J calls and clone size; the DNA was used to work out D and trimming. The data hold over 65,000 clones, with around four fifths observed a single time. The clonotype was recovered from an elderly man with active or convalescent COVID-19. The sequencing sample was made of peripheral blood.

CDR3 sequence: CASSPYRDRVEKLFF. The CDR3 DNA follows: TGTGCCAGCAGCCCGTATCGGGACAGGGTCGAAAAACTGTTTTTT. The chain employs TRBV28 and TRBJ1-4, with 9 bases fitting TRBD1. CDR3 length: 15 amino acids. With V trimmed by 6 bases and J by 8 bases, 10 bases remained unmatched. CDR1 is MDHEN, CDR2 SYDVKM, per germline.